A selection of T cell receptor beta chains follows, all from one sample in a study of cytomegalovirus exposure and HLA in healthy donors. TCRdb's copy holds only in-frame clones and misses some; the assay was immunoSEQ multiplex PCR. There are approximately 93,000 clones in the sample; 82% occur only once, and about 3.8% lies in the top ten. Sequences were obtained from PBMCs. Receptors originate from a man aged 50-60 years in good health and CMV-seronegative. Each CDR3 is given with its conserved first and last residue. D genes are given only for firm matches. The size entry is marked missing in some rows and otherwise reads once, few, many or a size class.

j_call | clone_size | d_call | v_call | cdr3_nt | cdr3_aa
TRBJ1-5 | once | . | TRBV6-5 | TGTGCCAGCAGCGAGGGGGACCCCAATCAGCCCCAGCATTTT | CASSEGDPNQPQHF
TRBJ1-1 | . | . | TRBV18 | TGTGCCAGCTCACCGGAGGGATACACTGAAGCTTTCTTT | CASSPEGYTEAFF
TRBJ2-1 | . | TRBD2 | TRBV27 | TGTGCCAGCAGGCGCGCGCTAGCGGGAGGGCGGAGTGAGCAGTTCTTC | CASRRALAGGRSEQFF
TRBJ2-7 | . | . | TRBV19 | TGTGCCAGTAGTATTACGGGATTAGACAACGAGCAGTACTTC | CASSITGLDNEQYF
TRBJ2-3 | . | TRBD2 | TRBV5-1 | TGCGCCAGCAGCTTGCTGACTAGCGGGAGCACAGATACGCAGTATTTT | CASSLLTSGSTDTQYF
TRBJ1-1 | . | TRBD1 | TRBV5-1 | TGCGCCAGCAGCTTGGGAAGGACAGGGAAGAACACTGAAGCTTTCTTT | CASSLGRTGKNTEAFF
TRBJ2-3 | . | . | TRBV7-2 | TGTGCCAGCAGCGTAAGGGCCCTGGCGGGGACAGATACGCAGTATTTT | CASSVRALAGTDTQYF
TRBJ2-6 | . | . | TRBV14 | TGTGCCAGCAGCCATCGGTCAGGTCGTGCCGGGGCCAACGTCCTGACTTTC | CASSHRSGRAGANVLTF
TRBJ1-5 | . | TRBD1 | TRBV6-1 | TGTGCCAGCAGTGAAAGGACAGGGACTAGCCAGCCCCAGCATTTT | CASSERTGTSQPQHF
TRBJ1-2 | . | TRBD1 | TRBV6-6 | TGTGCCAGCAGCCCAGCAGGGGGCGCGCGGGGCTACACCTTC | CASSPAGGARGYTF
TRBJ2-7 | . | TRBD2 | TRBV4-2 | TGTGCCAGCAGCCAAGAGGGACTAGCGGGAGCCGAGCAGTACTTC | CASSQEGLAGAEQYF
TRBJ2-4 | . | . | TRBV7-3 | TGTGCCAGCAGCCCCGAGGGAGGAAACATTCAGTACTTC | CASSPEGGNIQYF
TRBJ1-2 | . | . | TRBV28 | TGTGCCTTCCAGGGTGAGGCTGGCTACACCTTC | CAFQGEAGYTF
TRBJ1-3 | . | . | TRBV5-1 | TGCGCCAGCAGCTTGGGGCAGGCAGGGGCTGGAAACACCATATATTTT | CASSLGQAGAGNTIYF
TRBJ1-1 | . | . | TRBV29-1 | TGCAGCGTCTCTTACAGGCGGAGGGACACTGAAGCTTTCTTT | CSVSYRRRDTEAFF
TRBJ1-4 | . | . | TRBV29-1 | TGCAGCGTTGAAGGCGGGAGGGGTCAGACTAATGAAAAACTGTTTTTT | CSVEGGRGQTNEKLFF
TRBJ2-5 | . | TRBD2 | TRBV11-2 | TGTGCCAGCAGCACTCCGACTAGCGGAGTAGGGCACTTC | CASSTPTSGVGHF
TRBJ2-1 | . | TRBD2 | TRBV15 | TGTGCCACCAGCGTACCAAAATCCGGGAGGGCATCCTACAATGAGCAGTTCTTC | CATSVPKSGRASYNEQFF
TRBJ2-3 | . | . | TRBV28 | TGTGCCAGCAACGGGTGGGCGGGAAGAGATACGCAGTATTTT | CASNGWAGRDTQYF
TRBJ2-6 | . | . | TRBV4-3 | TGCGCCAGCAGCCAAGCCGGAGCTGGGGCCAACGTCCTGACTTTC | CASSQAGAGANVLTF
TRBJ2-7 | . | TRBD2 | TRBV19 | TGTGCCAGCCCCTTTTCCGGACTAGCGGGATCTAAAAGGCCTAGGGTGGGTTACGAGCAGTACTTC | CASPFSGLAGSKRPRVGYEQYF
TRBJ2-1 | few | . | TRBV4-2 | TGTGCCAGCAGCCAGGGTGGAGCCAACAATGAGCAGTTCTTC | CASSQGGANNEQFF
TRBJ2-1 | . | . | TRBV10-2 | TGCGCCAGCAGTGAGTCGGCGGCTGGTGAGCAGTTCTTC | CASSESAAGEQFF
TRBJ1-2 | . | TRBD1 | TRBV6-5 | TGTGCCAGCAGTCAGGGACAGGGCTTCAACTATGGCTACACCTTC | CASSQGQGFNYGYTF
TRBJ1-4 | . | TRBD1 | TRBV19 | TGTGCCAGTCGATCCGGGACAGGGGGATATAATGAAAAACTGTTTTTT | CASRSGTGGYNEKLFF
TRBJ1-2 | few | . | TRBV19 | TGTGCCAGTAGTATCTCTGACAGCCTCCGGGACTATGGCTACACCTTC | CASSISDSLRDYGYTF
TRBJ2-7 | . | TRBD2 | TRBV28 | TGTGCCAGCAGTTTTCTAGCGGGAGCAAACGAGCAGTACTTC | CASSFLAGANEQYF
TRBJ2-1 | few | TRBD2 | TRBV4-3 | TGCGCCAGCAGCCAAGACGGGCGGGAGAGGGAGCAGTTCTTC | CASSQDGREREQFF
TRBJ2-7 | . | . | TRBV11-2 | TGTGCCAGCAGCTACGACCCTAATGGAGTGTACGAGCAGTACTTC | CASSYDPNGVYEQYF
TRBJ2-7 | . | TRBD2 | TRBV5-1 | TGCGCCAGCAGCTTGGTTAGTAGCGGGTACTCCTACGAGCAGTACTTC | CASSLVSSGYSYEQYF
TRBJ1-2 | . | TRBD1 | TRBV18 | TGTGCCAGCTCACCACCCGGGACAGGAGGAAACTATGGCTACACCTTC | CASSPPGTGGNYGYTF
TRBJ1-1 | . | . | TRBV19 | TGTGCCAGTAGGCAGGAATTGAACACTGAAGCTTTCTTT | CASRQELNTEAFF
TRBJ2-1 | . | TRBD1 | TRBV19 | TGTGCCAGTAGTAACCGGGACAGGGCCTACAATGAGCAGTTCTTC | CASSNRDRAYNEQFF
TRBJ2-2 | . | TRBD2 | TRBV4-1 | TGCGCCAGCAGCCCCCTGATAGCACCGGGACTAGCGGGAAGGGGAACCGGGGAGCTGTTTTTT | CASSPLIAPGLAGRGTGELFF
TRBJ1-4 | few | . | TRBV12-5 | TGTGCTAGTGGTTCGAGGTCCAATGAAAAACTGTTTTTT | CASGSRSNEKLFF
TRBJ1-3 | . | . | TRBV5-4 | TGTGCCAGCAGCTCAATTCACCCGGGGGGAAACACCATATATTTT | CASSSIHPGGNTIYF
TRBJ2-1 | . | . | TRBV5-1 | TGCGCCAGCAGCTTGACGGTGCCTAGCGCAAGGAATGAGCAGTTCTTC | CASSLTVPSARNEQFF
TRBJ2-1 | . | . | TRBV2 | TGTGCCAGCAGTAAGGGGGTAGCCTACAATGAGCAGTTCTTC | CASSKGVAYNEQFF
TRBJ2-1 | . | TRBD2 | TRBV6-6 | TGTGCCAGCAGTACGACCCTAGCGGGAGGCTTCTTC | CASSTTLAGGFF
TRBJ1-1 | . | . | TRBV20-1 | TGCAGGTGTGGGGGCCCCCAACCTTTCTTT | CRCGGPQPFF
TRBJ2-5 | . | . | TRBV28 | TGTGCCAGCAGTTCCCCCGGCAGGCCCCAAGAGACCCAGTACTTC | CASSSPGRPQETQYF
TRBJ2-7 | . | . | TRBV28 | TGTGCCAGTAGGGGTAGTACGAATGAGCAGTACTTC | CASRGSTNEQYF
TRBJ2-2 | . | . | TRBV5-1 | TGCGCCAGCAGCTTAGCCAGGGCCACCGGGGAGCTGTTTTTT | CASSLARATGELFF
TRBJ2-5 | . | . | TRBV28 | TGTGCCAGCAGCTCCCTGTACTTAGCCCAAGAGACCCAGTACTTC | CASSSLYLAQETQYF
TRBJ2-3 | . | TRBD2 | TRBV10-3 | TGTGCCATCAGTCCCTCTAGCGGCAGACGCACAGATACGCAGTATTTT | CAISPSSGRRTDTQYF
TRBJ2-3 | . | TRBD2 | TRBV7-9 | TGTGCCAGCAGCTTAGGGCTAGCGGGAGCGGTAGATACGCAGTATTTT | CASSLGLAGAVDTQYF
TRBJ2-3 | few | TRBD1 | TRBV28 | TGTGCCAGCAGTTTCCGGACAGGGGGAACAGATACGCAGTATTTT | CASSFRTGGTDTQYF
TRBJ2-2 | . | . | TRBV7-8 | TGTGCCAGCAGCTCCATACCCACCGCAGAGCGGGGGGAGCTGTTTTTT | CASSSIPTAERGELFF
TRBJ2-7 | . | . | TRBV28 | TGTGCCAGCAGTTCCAGCGCCCCGACCTACGAGCAGTACTTC | CASSSSAPTYEQYF
TRBJ1-2 | . | TRBD1 | TRBV5-4 | TGTGCCAGCAGCCCCGACAGGGGAGGCTACACCTTC | CASSPDRGGYTF
TRBJ2-1 | . | . | TRBV7-9 | TGTGCCAGCAGCTTAGATGGCAGTTACAATGAGCAGTTCTTC | CASSLDGSYNEQFF
TRBJ2-3 | . | . | TRBV10-2 | TGCGCCAGCAGTGACGGGGGGCTGGAAGATACGCAGTATTTT | CASSDGGLEDTQYF
TRBJ2-2 | . | TRBD2 | TRBV25-1 | TGTGCCAGCAGTGAACCAGCGGGAGGGCCGGCCACCGGGGAGCTGTTTTTT | CASSEPAGGPATGELFF
TRBJ1-2 | . | TRBD1 | TRBV28 | TGTGCCAGCAGTTTACTACTGAAGGGGGCGGATGGCTACACCTTC | CASSLLLKGADGYTF
TRBJ1-1 | . | TRBD1 | TRBV6-1 | TGTGCCAGCAGTGAAACAGGGGGGGGCACTGAAGCTTTCTTT | CASSETGGGTEAFF
TRBJ2-2 | . | TRBD2 | TRBV19 | TGTGCCAGTAGTATTCGCGGGAGTCGGGCCGGGGAGCTGTTTTTT | CASSIRGSRAGELFF
TRBJ1-3 | many | . | TRBV4-1 | TGCGCCAGCAGCCAAGAAGCACAGAACTCTGGAAACACCATATATTTT | CASSQEAQNSGNTIYF
TRBJ2-2 | . | TRBD1 | TRBV2 | TGTGCCAGCGGTGGGACAGTGCGAAGGGAGGGGGAGCTGTTTTTT | CASGGTVRREGELFF
TRBJ2-7 | . | . | TRBV2 | TGTGCCAGCAGTGAAGGGGAAGCGGTTTGGAACGAGCAGTACTTC | CASSEGEAVWNEQYF
TRBJ1-1 | . | . | TRBV18 | TGTGCCAGCTCACCACAACGGGACTCCGGCGCTGAAGCTTTCTTT | CASSPQRDSGAEAFF